A selection of T cell receptor beta chains follows, all from one sample in a study of vaccination effects on CD4 cells after COVID-19. The antigens of these receptors remain unknown. Using immunoSEQ multiplex PCR, the repertoire was profiled, and TCRdb retains in-frame clones only, with some absent. The repertoire holds 40,000 to 50,000 clones, with under 85% as singletons. This sample comprised CD4+ T cells from PBMCs cultured with HCoV-OC43 spike peptides, obtained after COVID-19 vaccination. All receptors derive from a human donor who received a COVID-19 vaccine. Each CDR3 is given with its conserved first and last residue. Each record gives: clone size, D gene, J gene, V gene, CDR3 DNA, CDR3 protein. D genes are given only for firm matches. Clone size is given for some rows only: seen once, a few or many times, or a class if the clone is expanded.

>NA|TRBD2|TRBJ2-3|TRBV25-1
TGTGCCAGCAGTGAGCCTAGCGGGAGCACAGATACGCAGTATTTT
CASSEPSGSTDTQYF
>few|NA|TRBJ1-3|TRBV9
TGTGCCAGCAGAGACACCCGCTCTGGAAACACCATATATTTT
CASRDTRSGNTIYF
>NA|TRBD2|TRBJ2-3|TRBV10-2
TGCGCCAGCAGTCCTAGCGGGACCCCTCCAGATACGCAGTATTTT
CASSPSGTPPDTQYF
>NA|NA|TRBJ1-5|TRBV2
TGTGCCGCGAGCTCGTCAGGGGTCAACCAGCCCCAGCATTTT
CAASSSGVNQPQHF
>NA|TRBD1|TRBJ1-5|TRBV5-6
TGTGCCAGCAGCTTATGGGCAGGGGGCCAGCCCCAGCATTTT
CASSLWAGGQPQHF
>NA|NA|TRBJ1-5|TRBV5-1
TGCGCCAGCAGCTACACCAGATGTGCAGGGTCCGTTGCTCAGCCCCAGCATTTT
CASSYTRCAGSVAQPQHF
>NA|NA|TRBJ1-5|TRBV6-5
TGTGCCAGCACTGGGGCTCGTCCTCAGCCCCAGCATTTT
CASTGARPQPQHF
>NA|NA|TRBJ1-2|TRBV4-2
TGTGCCAGCAGCCAAGACGGGGAGGGCTGGACCTTC
CASSQDGEGWTF
>NA|TRBD2|TRBJ2-7|TRBV10-1
TGCGCCAGGTCAACACGAAGCGGGGGCCTCCATACCGCCTACGAGCAGTACTTC
CARSTRSGGLHTAYEQYF
>NA|NA|TRBJ2-7|TRBV5-1
TGCGCCAGCAGCCCGGGCACCTACGAGCAGTACTTC
CASSPGTYEQYF
>many|NA|TRBJ2-5|TRBV5-4
TGTGCCAGCAGCCCAATAATTAGCGAAGAGACCCAGTACTTC
CASSPIISEETQYF
>NA|TRBD2|TRBJ2-5|TRBV19
TGTGCCAGTAGTATGAGCTCGGGGGGAAGAATTGTGACCCAGTACTTC
CASSMSSGGRIVTQYF
>NA|NA|TRBJ2-5|TRBV20-1
TGCAGTTTTAGTGTAACGGGAAGGGGTTCGGGGACCCAGTACTTC
CSFSVTGRGSGTQYF
>NA|NA|TRBJ1-6|TRBV6-5
TGTGCCAGCAGTTACAGGGGTAGAGATTCACCCCTCCACTTT
CASSYRGRDSPLHF
>NA|NA|TRBJ2-3|TRBV9
TGTGCCAGCAGCGTAGTCGGGCTGGGGGTACAGTATTTT
CASSVVGLGVQYF
>few|TRBD1|TRBJ1-6|TRBV7-8
TGTGCCAGCAGCCGAGGACAGGGAGGAAATTCACCCCTCCACTTT
CASSRGQGGNSPLHF